The rows below give T cell receptor beta chains drawn from one sample of a study of T cells in Graves' hyperthyroidism and ophthalmopathy. TCRdb recomputed calls from the multiplex PCR reads with MiXCR, one row per CDR3 protein. The sample lists about 600,000 distinct CDR3 sequences; roughly 16% were seen once. The sample taken for sequencing was blood. The receptors stem from a woman aged 40 to 50 with Graves' ophthalmopathy. The CDR3 runs from the conserved cysteine through the conserved F or W. The D gene is left open where the match is weak. Size is stated for part of the rows, as once, few or many counts, or as a class when the clone is expanded.

cdr3_nt	cdr3_aa	d_call	j_call	clone_size	v_call
TGTGCCAGCAGAGGACAGGTTTTTGGCTACACCTTC	CASRGQVFGYTF	TRBD1	TRBJ1-2	-	TRBV28
TGTGCCAGCAGCCTGGGGCAGCTGCACCCCTACGAGCAGTACTTC	CASSLGQLHPYEQYF	-	TRBJ2-7	many	TRBV11-2
TGCGCCAGCAGCTTGGCCGTAGCGGGAGGGCCCGCAGATACGCAGTATTTT	CASSLAVAGGPADTQYF	TRBD2	TRBJ2-3	few	TRBV5-1
TGTGCCAGCAGCCCACTATTGAGCGGGGAGCTGTTTTTT	CASSPLLSGELFF	-	TRBJ2-2	-	TRBV7-3
TGTGCCAGCGCGGCTAACACAGATACGCAGTATTTT	CASAANTDTQYF	-	TRBJ2-3	few	TRBV5-4
TGCAGTGCTAGAGATTGGGGACTAGCATCCACCCCCCATGAGCAGTTCTTC	CSARDWGLASTPHEQFF	TRBD2	TRBJ2-1	many	TRBV20-1
TGTGCCAGCAGCCCCGCCGCCAGGGGCGGCTACACCTTC	CASSPAARGGYTF	-	TRBJ1-2	many	TRBV3-1
TGTGCCAGCAGTCCCACCCTAGCGATTTCCTACAATGAGCAGTTCTTC	CASSPTLAISYNEQFF	-	TRBJ2-1	few	TRBV11-2
TGCAGCGCCCTCGGGACAGGGGTGAGCACAGATACGCAGTATTTT	CSALGTGVSTDTQYF	TRBD1	TRBJ2-3	few	TRBV29-1
TGTGCCAGCAGCTTAGTTGCCCCGGGAGTCCCCAGCTCCTACAATGAGCAGTTCTTC	CASSLVAPGVPSSYNEQFF	-	TRBJ2-1	many	TRBV7-8
TGCAGCGCTGCGCGAGTCGGAACAGATACGCAGTATTTT	CSAARVGTDTQYF	-	TRBJ2-3	many	TRBV29-1
TGTGCCATAGGGTCCTACACAGATACGCAGTATTTT	CAIGSYTDTQYF	-	TRBJ2-3	few	TRBV28
TGTGCCAGCAGCTTCCTAGACAGCCCTTTAGCCAAAAACATTCAGTACTTC	CASSFLDSPLAKNIQYF	-	TRBJ2-4	many	TRBV5-6
TGTGCCAGCAAGGGGGACAACAGAAGCAATCAGCCCCAGCATTTT	CASKGDNRSNQPQHF	-	TRBJ1-5	many	TRBV2
TGCGCCAGCAGCCAAGATTGGGCCTCCGGGACAGCCTTCTACGAGCAGTACTTC	CASSQDWASGTAFYEQYF	TRBD1	TRBJ2-7	-	TRBV4-1
TGTGCCAGCAGCGGCGGGACAGGCAACACCGGGGAGCTGTTTTTT	CASSGGTGNTGELFF	TRBD1	TRBJ2-2	-	TRBV9
TGTGCCAGCAGCCAAGCTCGGACTACCAATGTCCAAGAGACCCAGTACTTC	CASSQARTTNVQETQYF	-	TRBJ2-5	few	TRBV3-1
TGTGCCAGCGGCCGGACAGGTCAACCCTACGAGCAGTACTTC	CASGRTGQPYEQYF	TRBD1	TRBJ2-7	many	TRBV12-3/TRBV12-4
TGTGCCAGCTCCCGGGGTATTGACCAGCCCCAGCATTTT	CASSRGIDQPQHF	-	TRBJ1-5	many	TRBV18
TGCAGTGCTGGACTAGCGGGGGGGGGAGGCGAGCAGTACTTC	CSAGLAGGGGEQYF	TRBD2	TRBJ2-7	-	TRBV20-1
TGCGCCAGCAGCTTGTCCCATTTTCGGGAGACCCAGTACTTC	CASSLSHFRETQYF	-	TRBJ2-5	-	TRBV5-1
TGTGCCAGAAAAGACAGGCCAGATGGCTACACCTTC	CARKDRPDGYTF	-	TRBJ1-2	-	TRBV19
TGCAGTGCTAGAGTTGCGGCGGGGGGCCGTCTTCAAGAGACCCAGTACTTC	CSARVAAGGRLQETQYF	TRBD2	TRBJ2-5	-	TRBV20-1
TGCGCCAGCAGCTTGGAAGGGGATGGCTCCTACAATGAGCAGTTCTTC	CASSLEGDGSYNEQFF	-	TRBJ2-1	many	TRBV5-1
TGTGCCTGCACGACAGGGGATAATGAAAAACTGTTTTTT	CACTTGDNEKLFF	TRBD1	TRBJ1-4	many	TRBV30
TGTGCCAGCAGCTCCCTATTTGGGCTAGCGGAAGAGACCCAGTACTTC	CASSSLFGLAEETQYF	TRBD2	TRBJ2-5	many	TRBV28